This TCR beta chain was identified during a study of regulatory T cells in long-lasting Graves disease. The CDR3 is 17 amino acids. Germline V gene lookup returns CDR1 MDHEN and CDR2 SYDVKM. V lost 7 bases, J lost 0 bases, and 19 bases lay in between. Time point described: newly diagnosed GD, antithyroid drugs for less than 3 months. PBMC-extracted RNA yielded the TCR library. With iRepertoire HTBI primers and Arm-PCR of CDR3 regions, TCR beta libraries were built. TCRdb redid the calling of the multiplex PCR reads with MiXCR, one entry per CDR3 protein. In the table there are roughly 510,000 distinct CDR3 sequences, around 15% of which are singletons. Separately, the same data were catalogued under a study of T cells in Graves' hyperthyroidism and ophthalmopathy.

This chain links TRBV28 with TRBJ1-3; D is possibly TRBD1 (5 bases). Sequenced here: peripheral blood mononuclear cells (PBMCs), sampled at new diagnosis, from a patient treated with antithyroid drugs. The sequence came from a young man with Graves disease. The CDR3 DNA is TGTGCCAGCAATCTCAACCCGACAGCCCACTCTGGAAACACCATATATTTT. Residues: CASNLNPTAHSGNTIYF.